This T cell receptor (beta chain) was sequenced for a study of Graves' ophthalmopathy and Graves' hyperthyroidism. The sample holds one count of this clonotype. What it binds is unknown. Uncontrolled infections, other autoimmune diseases, pregnancy or lactation barred patients from enrollment. Study-wide results and limits: In blood, most expanded thyroid clonotypes above 0.001 frequency were also detected. Sensitivity reached just under 90% and specificity about 81% for a 13-signature model separating ophthalmopathy from stable hyperthyroidism. Forecasting of ophthalmopathy progression by the model achieved nearly 71% sensitivity and approximately 72% specificity.

Germline trimming cut 3 bases from V and 8 bases from J; bases unmatched to any gene: 6. There are 14 residues in the CDR3. CDR1 is SGHRS, CDR2 YFSETQ, per germline. The authors amplified TCR beta CDR3 regions from RNA transcripts. The library came from an HTBI-primed first-round RT-PCR and a second-round multiplex PCR. TCRdb redid the calling of the multiplex PCR reads with MiXCR, one entry per CDR3 protein. The sample records about 230,000 distinct CDR3 sequences, around 50% being singletons. The sequencing sample was made of peripheral blood. This chain links TRBV5-1 with TRBJ1-4; 8 nucleotides align to TRBD1. This sequence was found in an adult man with Graves' ophthalmopathy. CDR3 protein: CASSYGQGDEKLFF. In DNA form, the CDR3 reads TGCGCCAGCAGCTACGGACAGGGTGACGAAAAACTGTTTTTT.